This TCR beta chain was identified in a study of T-cell reconstitution after alpha-beta-depleted transplantation in children. Study-wide results and caveats: The authors attributed T-cell counts and diversity one year after transplant mostly to newly produced T cells.

In this sample, this clonotype turned up a few times. Its antigen is not known. The length of the CDR3 is 13 residues. Germline CDR1 and CDR2: SQVTM and ANQGSEA. V shed 4 bases, J shed 5 bases, and the junction held 8 bases outside the gene matches. The TCRbeta library incorporated unique molecular identifiers. TCRdb analysed the PCR reads with MiXCR anew, one entry per CDR3 protein. In the table there are 700,000 to 850,000 distinct CDR3 sequences, approximately 15% of which are singletons. This specimen consisted of PBMCs, mostly from graft donor cells, obtained 360 days after TCRalphabeta/CD19-depleted stem cell transplant. The receptor was isolated from a male patient aged 10 to 17 who had a stem cell transplant for acute lymphoblastic leukemia, so the T cells may come from the graft donor. The V gene is TRBV29-1, the J gene TRBJ2-7; 7 bases fit TRBD2. The CDR3 DNA follows: TGCAGCGTTGCAGGCGGGAGTTTGAACGAGCAGTACTTC. This gives the protein CSVAGGSLNEQYF.